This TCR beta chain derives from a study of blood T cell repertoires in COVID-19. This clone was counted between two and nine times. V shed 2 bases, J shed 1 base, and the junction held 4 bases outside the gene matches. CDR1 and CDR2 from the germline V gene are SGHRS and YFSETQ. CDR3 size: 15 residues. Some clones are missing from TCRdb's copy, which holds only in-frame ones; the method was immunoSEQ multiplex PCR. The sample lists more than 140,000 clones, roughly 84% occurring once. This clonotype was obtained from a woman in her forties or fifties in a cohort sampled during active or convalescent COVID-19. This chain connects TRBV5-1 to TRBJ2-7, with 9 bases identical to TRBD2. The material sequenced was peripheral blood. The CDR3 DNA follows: TGCGCCAGCAGCTTCCGCGGGGGGGCATCCTACGAGCAGTACTTC. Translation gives CASSFRGGASYEQYF.